Sequencing of this T cell receptor (beta chain) was carried out in a study of CD8+CD57+ T cells in acquired aplastic anemia (dated by TCRdb to between 2017 and 2018). Notes on the research overall: On average, sorted CD4+ and CD8+ cells yielded around 3.5 ug of extracted DNA, with a range of roughly 0.17 to 27.4 ug. Healthy donor samples averaged approximately 10 million reads for CD4+ and 11 million to 13 million for CD8+ cells.

The study deep-sequenced TCR repertoires of sorted CD4+ and CD8+ blood T cells from severe aplastic anemia patients and healthy subjects. Ficoll-Paque density gradient centrifugation was used to isolate peripheral blood mononuclear cells. Before DNA extraction, CD4+ and CD8+ T cells were sorted with FACS or magnetic beads. TCR beta VDJ combination and CDR3 sequence profiling used genomic DNA as the template. An Illumina HiSeq 2000 was used for TCR repertoire sequencing. In the paper's pipeline: TRBV/TRBJ rearrangement plots, CDR3 size and DJ length profiles, and Simpson's diversity index were used to evaluate the repertoires. Whichever DNA sequence was most abundant in the deep sequencing data was defined as the immunodominant clone. CDR3 amino acid sequences were screened for sharing across subjects and were compared with published repertoires and the VDJdb database. TCRdb applied fastp at Q25 and MiXCR to the public reads, then kept only in-frame beta chains. Each CDR3 protein gets just one entry, which takes the most common genes and DNA from the rows behind it. TCRdb, rather than the study authors, made the V and J calls. The sample yields around 400,000 distinct CDR3 sequences; about two thirds were counted once. 3% to 5% of the sample comes from the top ten.

This clonotype was seen more than once but under ten times. Its antigen specificity is not known. Within one base of it there is no much larger clone, and no base qualities were kept. The junction shows trimming of 3 bases on V and 2 bases on J, plus 4 bases between the germline ends. Per the germline V gene (reference sequence), LNHNV is the CDR1 and YYDKDF is the CDR2. Reading from cysteine to phenylalanine, the CDR3 counts 12 amino acids. The DNA shown is the 36-base CDR3, in frame from base 1. Study-wide findings and limitations: Roughly 31 CD8+ CDR3 sequences were shared between patients and controls but appeared highly expressed in patients and within their immunodominant clones. Patients and healthy controls showed no significant difference in CD8+ Simpson's diversity (P=0.060).

Material: sorted CD4+, CD8+, or CD8+CD57+ T cells (not recorded which) from PBMCs. This chain is built from TRBV15 and TRBJ2-5; the D gene is unclear. This clonotype was sampled from a human donor in good health, serving as a control. CDR3 reads: CATSRHQETQYF. The bases read TGTGCCACCAGCAGGCATCAAGAGACCCAGTACTTC.